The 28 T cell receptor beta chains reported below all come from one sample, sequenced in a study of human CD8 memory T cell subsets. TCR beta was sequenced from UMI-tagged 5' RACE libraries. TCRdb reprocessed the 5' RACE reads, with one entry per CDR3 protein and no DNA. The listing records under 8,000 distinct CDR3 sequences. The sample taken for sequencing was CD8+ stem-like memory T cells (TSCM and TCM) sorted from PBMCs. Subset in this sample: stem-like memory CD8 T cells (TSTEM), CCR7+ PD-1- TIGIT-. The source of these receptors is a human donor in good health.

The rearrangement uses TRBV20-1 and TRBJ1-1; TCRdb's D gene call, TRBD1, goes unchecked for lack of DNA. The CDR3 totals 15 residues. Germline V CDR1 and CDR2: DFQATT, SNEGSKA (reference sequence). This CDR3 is CSARGDRGLDTEAFF.

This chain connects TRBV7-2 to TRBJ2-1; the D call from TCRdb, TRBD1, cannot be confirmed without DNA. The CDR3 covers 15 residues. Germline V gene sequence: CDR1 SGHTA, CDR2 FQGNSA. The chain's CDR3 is CASSSGQSQYNEQFF.

The CDR3 loop reads CASSQGSVNSNQPQHF. The chain joins TRBV4-1 to TRBJ1-5. The CDR3 has 16 amino acids. Germline V gene data show CDR1 as MGHRA and CDR2 as YSYEKL.

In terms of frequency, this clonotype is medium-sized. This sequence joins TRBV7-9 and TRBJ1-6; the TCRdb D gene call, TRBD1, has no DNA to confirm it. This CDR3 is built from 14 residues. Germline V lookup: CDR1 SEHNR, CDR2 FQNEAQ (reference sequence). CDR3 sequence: CASSQVGARSPLHF.

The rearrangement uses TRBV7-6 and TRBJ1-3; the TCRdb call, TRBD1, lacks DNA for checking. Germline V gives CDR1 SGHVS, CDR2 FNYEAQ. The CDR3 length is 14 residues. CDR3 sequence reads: CASSPRGAGNTIYF. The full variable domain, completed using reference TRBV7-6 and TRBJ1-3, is GAGVSQSPRYKVTKRGQDVALRCDPISGHVSLYWYRQALGQGPEFLTYFNYEAQQDKSGLPNDRFSAERPEGSISTLTIQRTEQRDSAMYRCASSPRGAGNTIYFGEGSWLTVV.

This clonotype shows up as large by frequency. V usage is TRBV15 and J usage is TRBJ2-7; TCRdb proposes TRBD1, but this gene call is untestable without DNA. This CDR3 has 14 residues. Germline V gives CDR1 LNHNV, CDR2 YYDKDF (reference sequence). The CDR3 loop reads CATSRGQGLDEQYF.

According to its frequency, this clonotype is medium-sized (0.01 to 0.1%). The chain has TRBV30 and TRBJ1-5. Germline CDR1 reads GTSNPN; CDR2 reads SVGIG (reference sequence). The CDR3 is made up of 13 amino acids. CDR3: CAWSVGSNQPQHF. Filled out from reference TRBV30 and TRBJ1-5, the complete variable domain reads SQTIHQWPATLVQPVGSPLSLECTVEGTSNPNLYWYRQAAGRGLQLLFYSVGIGQISSEVPQNLSASRPQDRQFILSSKKLLLSDSGFYLCAWSVGSNQPQHFGDGTRLSIL.

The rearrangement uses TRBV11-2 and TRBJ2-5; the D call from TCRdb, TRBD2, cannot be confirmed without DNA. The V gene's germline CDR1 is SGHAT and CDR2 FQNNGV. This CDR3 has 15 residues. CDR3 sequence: CASSPSGGGSETQYF.

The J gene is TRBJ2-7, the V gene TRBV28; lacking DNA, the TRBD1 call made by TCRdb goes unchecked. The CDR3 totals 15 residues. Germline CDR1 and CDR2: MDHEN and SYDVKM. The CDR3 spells CASSSPGERAYEQYF.

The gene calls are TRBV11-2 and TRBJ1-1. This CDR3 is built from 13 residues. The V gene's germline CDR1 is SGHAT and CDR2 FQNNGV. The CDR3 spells CASSLTGNTEAFF.

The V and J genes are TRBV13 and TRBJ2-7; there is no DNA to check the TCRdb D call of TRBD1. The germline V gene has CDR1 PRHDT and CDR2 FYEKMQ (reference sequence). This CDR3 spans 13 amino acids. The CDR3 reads CASSDPGAAEQYF.

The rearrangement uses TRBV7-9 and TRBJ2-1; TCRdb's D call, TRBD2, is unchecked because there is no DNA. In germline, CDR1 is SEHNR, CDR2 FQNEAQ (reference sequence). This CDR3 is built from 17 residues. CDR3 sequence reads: CASSPWTSGTAWDEQFF.

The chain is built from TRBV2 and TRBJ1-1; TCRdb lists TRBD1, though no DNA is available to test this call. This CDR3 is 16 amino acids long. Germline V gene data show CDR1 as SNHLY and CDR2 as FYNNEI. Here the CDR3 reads CASSPPTGGGQTEAFF.

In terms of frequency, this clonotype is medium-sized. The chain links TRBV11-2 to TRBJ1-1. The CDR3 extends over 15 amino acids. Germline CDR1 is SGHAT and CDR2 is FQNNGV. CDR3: CASSPSLDILQEAFF.

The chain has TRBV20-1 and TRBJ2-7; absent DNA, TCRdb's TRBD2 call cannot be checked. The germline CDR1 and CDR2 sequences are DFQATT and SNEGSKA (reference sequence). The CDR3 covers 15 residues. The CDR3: CSAPDPGTSGYEQYF.

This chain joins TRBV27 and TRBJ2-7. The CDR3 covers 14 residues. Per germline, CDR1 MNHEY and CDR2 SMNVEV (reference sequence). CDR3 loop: CASRIGQGPWEQYF.

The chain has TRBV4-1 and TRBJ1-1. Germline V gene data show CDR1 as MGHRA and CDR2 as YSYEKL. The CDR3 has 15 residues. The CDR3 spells CASSQEWQGGTEAFF.

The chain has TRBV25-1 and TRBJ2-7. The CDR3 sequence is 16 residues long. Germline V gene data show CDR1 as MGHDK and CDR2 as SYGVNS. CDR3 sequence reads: CASSELDGSDSYEQYF.

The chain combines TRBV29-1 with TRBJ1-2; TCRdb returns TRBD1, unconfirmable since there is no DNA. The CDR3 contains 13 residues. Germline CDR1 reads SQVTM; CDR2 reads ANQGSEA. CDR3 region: CSGRGADNYGYTF.

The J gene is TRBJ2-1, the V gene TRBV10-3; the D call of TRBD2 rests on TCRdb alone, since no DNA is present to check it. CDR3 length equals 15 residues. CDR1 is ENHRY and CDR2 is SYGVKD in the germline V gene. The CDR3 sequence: CAISQPSGGLGEQFF.

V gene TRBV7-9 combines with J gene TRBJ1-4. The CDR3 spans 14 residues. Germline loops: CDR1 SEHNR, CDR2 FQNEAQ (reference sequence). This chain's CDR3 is CASSLPATNEKLFF.

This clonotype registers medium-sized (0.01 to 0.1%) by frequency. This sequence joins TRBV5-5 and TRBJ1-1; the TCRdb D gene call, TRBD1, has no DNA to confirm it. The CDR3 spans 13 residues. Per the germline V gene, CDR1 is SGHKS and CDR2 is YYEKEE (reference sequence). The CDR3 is CASRQGDGTEAFF. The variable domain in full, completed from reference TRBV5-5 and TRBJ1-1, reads DAGVTQSPTHLIKTRGQQVTLRCSPISGHKSVSWYQQVLGQGPQFIFQYYEKEERGRGNFPDRFSARQFPNYSSELNVNALLLGDSALYLCASRQGDGTEAFFGQGTRLTVV.

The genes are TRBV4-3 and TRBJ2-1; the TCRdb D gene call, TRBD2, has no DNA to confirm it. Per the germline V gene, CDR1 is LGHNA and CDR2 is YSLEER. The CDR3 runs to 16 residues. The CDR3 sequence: CASSQDKAGGYNEQFF.

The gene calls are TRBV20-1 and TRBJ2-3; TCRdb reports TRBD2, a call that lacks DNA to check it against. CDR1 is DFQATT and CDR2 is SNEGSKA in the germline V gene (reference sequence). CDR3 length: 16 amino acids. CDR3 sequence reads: CSARDARGGDADTQYF.

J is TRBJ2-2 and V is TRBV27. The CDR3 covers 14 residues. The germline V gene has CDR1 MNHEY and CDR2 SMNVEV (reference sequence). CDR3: CASSWVLGTGELFF.

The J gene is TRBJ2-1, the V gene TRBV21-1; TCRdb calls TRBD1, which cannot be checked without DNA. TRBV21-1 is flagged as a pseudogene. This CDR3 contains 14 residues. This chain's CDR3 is CASTAPLLYNEQFF.

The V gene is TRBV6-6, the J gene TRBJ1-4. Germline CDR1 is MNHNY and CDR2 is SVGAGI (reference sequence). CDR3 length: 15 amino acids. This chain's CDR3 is CASSRLPTPNEKLFF.

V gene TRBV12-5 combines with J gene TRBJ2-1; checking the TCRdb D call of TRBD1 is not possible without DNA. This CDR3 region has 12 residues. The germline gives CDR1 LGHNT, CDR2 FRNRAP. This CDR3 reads CASGRGGGEQFF.